The clone carrying this T cell receptor (beta chain) was seen only a few times. Its cognate antigen is unknown. J gave up 4 bases and V 3 bases, and 5 bases lay outside the gene matches. The CDR3 runs 14 residues. Germline V gene data show CDR1 as LGHNA and CDR2 as YSLEER. TCRdb called the PCR reads again in MiXCR, with one record for every CDR3 protein. The sample comprises a few hundred thousand distinct CDR3 sequences, around a fifth of which are singletons, and about 0.78% rests with the top ten. The data stem from a study of molecular identifiers for immune sequencing clone quantification. Study-wide results and limits: One cell's worth of spiked Jurkat TCR RNA was reportedly detectable among approximately 980,000 naive cells.

The TCR comes from a human donor in good health. Some libraries in this study had Jurkat cell RNA spiked in. V usage is TRBV4-3 and J usage is TRBJ2-7; 8 bases line up with TRBD1. Material for sequencing was naive CD8+ T cells from blood, with Jurkat cell RNA spiked in. Subset specified: FACS-sorted CD8+CD4-CCR7+CD45RA+ naive T cells. CDR3 loop: CASSQWTGTYEQYF. CDR3 DNA sequence: TGCGCCAGCAGCCAGTGGACAGGGACGTACGAGCAGTACTTC.